This entry describes one T cell receptor beta chain. With 7 bases clipped from V and 7 bases from J, the junction kept 15 bases outside the gene matches. The CDR3 length is 15 residues. Germline V gives CDR1 SQVTM, CDR2 ANQGSEA. This sample stems from a study of blood T cell repertoires in COVID-19. Study in general: Sites across the United States, Italy and Spain contributed samples from acute and convalescent COVID-19.

Using immunoSEQ multiplex PCR, the repertoire was profiled, and TCRdb retains in-frame clones only, with some absent. The table lists about 190,000 clones, 88% of them singletons. The clonotype originates from a human donor in a cohort sampled during active COVID-19. Sequencing was carried out using peripheral blood. The rearrangement joins TRBV29-1 to TRBJ2-1; 8 bases match TRBD1. The CDR3 DNA sequence: TGCAGCGCCTTCCTCCGACAGGGGTCACGGAATGAGCAGTTCTTC. Protein sequence: CSAFLRQGSRNEQFF.